Below, 8 T cell receptor beta chains from the same sample are listed, as sequenced in a study of shared clonotypes between healthy human individuals. Profiling relied on immunoSEQ multiplex PCR, and the TCRdb table lists in-frame clones only, not all of them. The sample includes 1,500,000 or so clones, just under 99% of them seen just once. Sequencing used naive CD4+ T cells sorted from blood. The subset is: CD45RA+ positively selected. These receptors were collected from a man between 25 and 39 years old in good health.

The rearrangement links TRBV5-1 to TRBJ2-7; 10 bases align to TRBD2. V shed 0 bases and J 2 bases; nucleotides not matched to a gene: 5. CDR1 and CDR2 from the germline V gene are SGHRS and YFSETQ. CDR3 length: 16 residues. The CDR3 nucleotides read TGCGCCAGCAGCTTGGGTGGACTAGCGGATACCTACGAGCAGTACTTC. Protein sequence: CASSLGGLADTYEQYF.

The chain is built from TRBV19 and TRBJ2-3; TRBD1 aligns across 7 bases. CDR1 LNHDA and CDR2 SQIVND come from the germline V gene (reference sequence). The CDR3 length is 15 residues. Trimming took 1 base from V and 5 from J; bases not matched to a gene: 6. The CDR3 protein is CASSIGGTARDTQYF. Here the CDR3 DNA reads TGTGCCAGTAGTATAGGAGGGACAGCTCGAGATACGCAGTATTTT.

This chain links TRBV28 with TRBJ2-2, with D perhaps TRBD2 (5 bases). Germline assignment: CDR1 MDHEN and CDR2 SYDVKM. The V end lost 9 bases, the J end lost 0 bases, and 14 bases lay between the germline ends. The CDR3 has 15 residues. The CDR3 reads CASIKSGTNTGELFF. The DNA for the CDR3 is TGTGCCAGTATAAAGTCCGGGACGAACACCGGGGAGCTGTTTTTT.

The V and J genes are TRBV7-9 and TRBJ2-7; D is perhaps TRBD2 (6 bases). V dropped 2 bases and J dropped 3 bases, with 17 bases sitting between them. The germline V gene encodes CDR1 SEHNR and CDR2 FQNEAQ (reference sequence). This CDR3 has 16 amino acids. This CDR3 reads CASSLPAASVNYEQYF. DNA for the CDR3: TGTGCCAGCAGCTTACCTGCGGCTAGCGTAAACTACGAGCAGTACTTC.

The CDR3 region has the DNA TGCGCCAGCAGTGAGACAGACAACAATCAGCCCCAGCATTTT. This encodes CASSETDNNQPQHF. The chain carries TRBV10-2 and TRBJ1-5; no definite D call. The CDR3 is 14 residues long. Germline CDR1 reads WSHSY; CDR2 reads SAAADI. Deletions cut 2 bases from V and 3 bases from J, with 8 bases between.

V usage is TRBV10-1 and J usage is TRBJ2-3, with TRBD1 as a possible D gene (5 bases). CDR3 length: 15 residues. V dropped 4 bases and J dropped 0 bases, with 11 bases sitting between them. Per germline, CDR1 WNHNN and CDR2 SYGVQD (reference sequence). The CDR3 DNA is TGCGCCAGCAGTGCCCAGGGCGATAGCACAGATACGCAGTATTTT. Translated: CASSAQGDSTDTQYF.

This clone was recorded once. The V call is TRBV18, the J call TRBJ1-2, with D tentatively TRBD1 (6 bases). Trimming cost V 6 bases and J 3 bases, with 14 bases left between them. This CDR3 comprises 14 residues. Germline lookup yields CDR1 KGHSH and CDR2 LQKENI. CDR3 in amino acids: CASSSGAMDYGYTF. The CDR3 DNA reads TGTGCCAGCTCGTCGGGGGCCATGGACTATGGCTACACCTTC.

V and J are TRBV10-3 and TRBJ2-5; D is undetermined. Germline CDR1 reads ENHRY; CDR2 reads SYGVKD. This CDR3 region has 14 residues. Trimming left V 2 bases short and J 1 base short, with 8 bases between. The CDR3 DNA follows: TGTGCCATCAGTGAGGTTCGTGGCCAAGAGACCCAGTACTTC. This encodes CAISEVRGQETQYF.